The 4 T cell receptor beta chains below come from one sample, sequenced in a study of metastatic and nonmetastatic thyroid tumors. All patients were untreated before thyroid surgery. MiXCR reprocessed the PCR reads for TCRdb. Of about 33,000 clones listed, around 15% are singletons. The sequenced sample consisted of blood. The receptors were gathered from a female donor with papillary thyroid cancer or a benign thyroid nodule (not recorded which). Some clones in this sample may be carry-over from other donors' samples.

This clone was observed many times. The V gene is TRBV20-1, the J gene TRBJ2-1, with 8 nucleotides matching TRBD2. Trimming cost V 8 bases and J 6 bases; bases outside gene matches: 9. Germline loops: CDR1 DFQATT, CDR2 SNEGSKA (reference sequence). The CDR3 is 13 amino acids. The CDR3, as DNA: TGCAGTTTGTTTGCCGGGAGGGGCAATGAGCAGTTCTTC. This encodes CSLFAGRGNEQFF.

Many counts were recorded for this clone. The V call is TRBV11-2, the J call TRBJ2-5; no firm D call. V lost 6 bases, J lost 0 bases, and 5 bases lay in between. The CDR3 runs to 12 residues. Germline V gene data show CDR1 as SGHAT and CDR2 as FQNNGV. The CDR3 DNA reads TGTGCCAGCAGGGATAACCAAGAGACCCAGTACTTC. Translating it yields CASRDNQETQYF. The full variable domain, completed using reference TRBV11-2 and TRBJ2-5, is EAGVAQSPRYKIIEKRQSVAFWCNPISGHATLYWYQQILGQGPKLLIQFQNNGVVDDSQLPKDRFSAERLKGVDSTLKIQPAKLEDSAVYLCASRDNQETQYFGPGTRLLVL.

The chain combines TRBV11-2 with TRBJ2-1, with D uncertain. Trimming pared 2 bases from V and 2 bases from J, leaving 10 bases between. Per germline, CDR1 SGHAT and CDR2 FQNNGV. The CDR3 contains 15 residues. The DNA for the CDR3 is TGTGCCAGCAGCTTAATAGGAGCCGCCTACAATGAGCAGTTCTTC. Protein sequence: CASSLIGAAYNEQFF.

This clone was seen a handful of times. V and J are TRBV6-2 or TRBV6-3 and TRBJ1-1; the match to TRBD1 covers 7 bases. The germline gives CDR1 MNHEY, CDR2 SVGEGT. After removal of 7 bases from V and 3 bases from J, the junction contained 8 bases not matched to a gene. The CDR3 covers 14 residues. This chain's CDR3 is CASILRRGYTEAFF. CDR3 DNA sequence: TGTGCCAGCATTTTACGCAGGGGGTACACTGAAGCTTTCTTT.